Below, one T cell receptor (beta chain) is given with its context. The antigen remains undetermined. No patient had autoimmune disease or received systemic immunosuppression. Some clones are missing from TCRdb's copy, which holds only in-frame ones; the method was immunoSEQ multiplex PCR. The data hold some 44,000 clones, with over 65% observed a single time. The source of the sample is a study of OX40 agonist ivuxolimab in advanced cancers. Overall study context: Patients receiving dose escalation had hepatocellular carcinoma, melanoma, renal cell or head and neck cancer. Study outcomes and limitations: CD4+ T cells averaged fewer expanded clones than CD8+ T cells.

This receptor was taken from an adult with an advanced solid tumor such as melanoma, head and neck, liver or kidney cancer. This specimen was CD4+ or CD8+ T cells sorted from blood, taken in a trial of the OX40 agonist ivuxolimab.

The CDR3 sequence is CSAGGAGGYTF. The CDR3 DNA follows: TGCAGTGCGGGGGGCGCGGGTGGCTACACCTTC. The rearrangement uses TRBV20-1 and TRBJ1-2; weak D call: TRBD1 (6 bases). The CDR3 is 11 residues long. Trimming shortened V by 6 bases and J by 7 bases, and 12 bases separated the two germline ends. Germline V gene lookup returns CDR1 DFQATT and CDR2 SNEGSKA (reference sequence).